The rows below give T cell receptor beta chains drawn from one sample of a study of Ad26.COV2.S vaccination and SARS-CoV-2 variants. Generated by immunoSEQ multiplex PCR, the TCRdb table keeps only in-frame clones and is missing some. Here the sample spans 300,000 to 400,000 clones, around 87% being singletons. The sample in question was peripheral blood, obtained in a trial of Ad26.COV2.S vaccine versus placebo. Receptor source: a person aged 18-65 years who received the Ad26.COV2.S COVID-19 vaccine or a placebo. The CDR3 runs from the conserved cysteine through the conserved F or W. The order of the fields is CDR3 protein, CDR3 DNA, CDR3 length, V gene, clone size, J gene, D gene. D genes are given only for firm matches. Some rows have no size entry. The others give once, few or many, or a class for an expanded clone.

CASSSDSSSGNTIYF | TGCGCCAGCAGCTCGGACAGTTCCTCTGGAAACACCATATATTTT | 15 | TRBV5-1 | - | TRBJ1-3 | -
CASSRRRTALEKLFF | TGTGCCAGTAGTAGAAGACGGACAGCACTTGAAAAACTGTTTTTT | 15 | TRBV19 | - | TRBJ1-4 | -
CASSLDSSYNSPLHF | TGTGCCAGCAGCTTGGACAGCTCCTATAATTCACCCCTCCACTTT | 15 | TRBV5-4 | - | TRBJ1-6 | -
CASSADRGQETQYF | TGTGCCAGCAGCGCCGACAGGGGCCAAGAGACCCAGTACTTC | 14 | TRBV9 | - | TRBJ2-5 | TRBD1
CASSPEDGYTF | TGTGCCAGCAGTCCCGAGGATGGCTACACCTTC | 11 | TRBV2 | - | TRBJ1-2 | -
CASSSISGTYEQGYTF | TGTGCCAGCAGCTCTATTTCTGGTACGTATGAACAGGGCTACACCTTC | 16 | TRBV7-3 | once | TRBJ1-2 | -
CASSSYWGREKLFF | TGCGCCAGCAGCAGCTATTGGGGCCGGGAAAAACTGTTTTTT | 14 | TRBV4-1 | few | TRBJ1-4 | -
CASSVATGVDSEAFF | TGTGCCAGCAGCGTAGCTACGGGCGTTGACTCTGAAGCTTTCTTT | 15 | TRBV9 | - | TRBJ1-1 | -
CASSETPGRTNEKLFF | TGTGCCAGCAGTGAAACTCCAGGGAGAACTAATGAAAAACTGTTTTTT | 16 | TRBV6-1 | - | TRBJ1-4 | -
CASSVDSERDEQYF | TGTGCCAGCAGCGTAGATTCTGAGCGGGACGAGCAGTACTTC | 14 | TRBV9 | - | TRBJ2-7 | -
CASSKAGDKKISTDTQYF | TGTGCCAGCAGCAAAGCTGGGGACAAAAAAATCAGCACAGATACGCAGTATTTT | 18 | TRBV21-1 | once | TRBJ2-3 | -
CASSVSGAPTDTQYF | TGTGCCAGCAGCGTATCCGGAGCCCCCACAGATACGCAGTATTTT | 15 | TRBV9 | - | TRBJ2-3 | -
CASSPGTANTEAFF | TGTGCCAGCTCACCAGGGACAGCGAACACTGAAGCTTTCTTT | 14 | TRBV18 | - | TRBJ1-1 | TRBD1
CASRDLTEQPQHF | TGTGCCAGTAGGGACCTTACAGAACAGCCCCAGCATTTT | 13 | TRBV19 | - | TRBJ1-5 | -
CASSIGWRESSYEQYF | TGTGCCAGTAGTATCGGGTGGAGGGAGAGCTCCTACGAGCAGTACTTC | 16 | TRBV19 | - | TRBJ2-7 | -
CASSLRQGNSNQPQHF | TGTGCCAGTAGTCTCCGGCAGGGGAATAGCAATCAGCCCCAGCATTTT | 16 | TRBV19 | few | TRBJ1-5 | -
CAISELGTSGATDTQYF | TGTGCCATCAGTGAGCTTGGGACTAGCGGGGCCACAGATACGCAGTATTTT | 17 | TRBV10-3 | - | TRBJ2-3 | TRBD2
CSVEDSRTGNEQYF | TGCAGCGTTGAAGATTCGAGGACAGGCAATGAGCAGTACTTC | 14 | TRBV29-1 | - | TRBJ2-7 | TRBD1
CASSWGTVQETQYF | TGCGCCAGCAGCTGGGGGACAGTCCAAGAGACCCAGTACTTC | 14 | TRBV5-1 | - | TRBJ2-5 | TRBD1
CASSNLQGNQPQHF | TGTGCCAGTAGTAATTTACAGGGCAATCAGCCCCAGCATTTT | 14 | TRBV19 | - | TRBJ1-5 | -
CASSKGQPYGYTF | TGTGCCAGCAGTAAGGGACAGCCCTATGGCTACACCTTC | 13 | TRBV27 | - | TRBJ1-2 | TRBD1
CATSDSWTGDPSYIGEQFF | TGTGCCACCAGTGATTCGTGGACAGGGGATCCTAGCTACATCGGTGAGCAGTTCTTC | 19 | TRBV24-1 | - | TRBJ2-1 | TRBD1
CASSPSSRSNTGELFF | TGTGCCAGCAGCCCCAGCAGCCGCTCGAACACCGGGGAGCTGTTTTTT | 16 | TRBV9 | - | TRBJ2-2 | -
CASSPVRGQGEKLFF | TGTGCCAGCTCACCGGTCAGGGGACAGGGAGAAAAACTGTTTTTT | 15 | TRBV18 | many | TRBJ1-4 | TRBD1
CASSLRTDTQYF | TGTGCCAGCTCTCTTCGCACAGATACGCAGTATTTT | 12 | TRBV18 | - | TRBJ2-3 | -
CASSLSPRTANEKLFF | TGTGCCAGCAGCTTATCCCCTCGGACAGCTAATGAAAAACTGTTTTTT | 16 | TRBV7-6 | - | TRBJ1-4 | -
CASSYRDNSYEQYF | TGCGCCAGCAGTTACCGGGACAACTCCTACGAGCAGTACTTC | 14 | TRBV4-1 | - | TRBJ2-7 | -
CASSSRTDDRLSNQPQHF | TGTGCCAGCAGCTCCCGAACCGACGACAGATTAAGCAATCAGCCCCAGCATTTT | 18 | TRBV7-2 | - | TRBJ1-5 | -
CASSLGGQNEKLFF | TGCGCCAGCAGCCTCGGGGGACAGAATGAAAAACTGTTTTTT | 14 | TRBV5-1 | - | TRBJ1-4 | TRBD1
CASSTRRTDRTDTQYF | TGTGCCAGCAGCACCCGTCGGACAGATCGCACAGATACGCAGTATTTT | 16 | TRBV7-9 | - | TRBJ2-3 | -
CASSFGGPFSGNTIYF | TGTGCCAGCAGCTTTGGCGGACCCTTCTCTGGAAACACCATATATTTT | 16 | TRBV5-6 | - | TRBJ1-3 | -
CASSVAQAGADTQYF | TGTGCCAGCAGCGTAGCCCAAGCGGGGGCAGATACGCAGTATTTT | 15 | TRBV9 | - | TRBJ2-3 | TRBD2
CASSLRTLFYGYTF | TGTGCCAGTAGTCTACGGACGCTCTTCTATGGCTACACCTTC | 14 | TRBV19 | - | TRBJ1-2 | -
CASIRGTEAFF | TGTGCCAGCATTAGGGGCACTGAAGCTTTCTTT | 11 | TRBV12-3/TRBV12-4 | - | TRBJ1-1 | -
CAISEPGAGGGYTF | TGTGCCATCAGTGAGCCAGGGGCAGGAGGTGGCTACACCTTC | 14 | TRBV10-3 | - | TRBJ1-2 | -
CASSPGTGNNEQFF | TGTGCCAGCAGTCCAGGGACTGGAAACAATGAGCAGTTCTTC | 14 | TRBV6-2/TRBV6-3 | - | TRBJ2-1 | -
CASSRAGQSYEQYF | TGTGCCAGCAGCCGGGCGGGACAGAGCTACGAGCAGTACTTC | 14 | TRBV5-5 | - | TRBJ2-7 | -
CASSESQRYNQPQHF | TGTGCCAGCAGTGAATCCCAACGTTACAATCAGCCCCAGCATTTT | 15 | TRBV6-1 | - | TRBJ1-5 | -
CSAGEVTKNIQYF | TGCAGCGCAGGCGAGGTAACCAAAAACATTCAGTACTTC | 13 | TRBV29-1 | - | TRBJ2-4 | -
CASGLGRGLISPLHF | TGTGCTAGTGGTTTAGGCAGGGGGCTTATTTCACCCCTCCACTTT | 15 | TRBV12-5 | few | TRBJ1-6 | TRBD1
CASSFLTVQGGYTF | TGTGCCAGCAGCTTCCTGACAGTCCAGGGGGGCTACACCTTC | 14 | TRBV14 | - | TRBJ1-2 | -
CASSPLHLGETQYF | TGCGCCAGCAGCCCCTTACACCTTGGGGAGACCCAGTACTTC | 14 | TRBV4-3 | - | TRBJ2-5 | -
CASSPTGGERYGYTF | TGTGCCAGCAGCCCCACAGGGGGCGAACGGTATGGCTACACCTTC | 15 | TRBV3-1/TRBV3-2 | few | TRBJ1-2 | TRBD1
CATSPKERNPNTGELFF | TGTGCCACCAGCCCTAAGGAGAGAAACCCGAACACCGGGGAGCTGTTTTTT | 17 | TRBV15 | - | TRBJ2-2 | -
CASSHKTDGGGTEAFF | TGTGCCAGCAGTCATAAGACCGACGGAGGGGGCACTGAAGCTTTCTTT | 16 | TRBV9 | - | TRBJ1-1 | -
CASSQDTRNTEAFF | TGCGCCAGCAGCCAAGATACCAGAAACACTGAAGCTTTCTTT | 14 | TRBV4-3 | - | TRBJ1-1 | -
CASSLRSSGNTIYF | TGTGCCAGCAGTTTAAGGAGCTCTGGAAACACCATATATTTT | 14 | TRBV6-2/TRBV6-3 | - | TRBJ1-3 | -